This T cell receptor beta chain derives from a study of T cell repertoires in cytomegalovirus infection (dated by TCRdb to about 2019). About the study as a whole: Donor HLA type was relevant to the analysis, as public TCR beta signatures indicated carriage of CMV infection together with the matching HLA type. Study-wide conclusions, independent of this receptor: The ex vivo response was dominated by HLA-C-restricted CMV-specific TCR beta clonotypes, and the single most frequent clonotype in two of eight donors was supplied by these HLA-C-restricted clonotypes. In both this cohort and an independent roughly 360-donor cohort, the cumulative frequency of public TCR beta family members distinguished carriers of CMV infection plus the relevant HLA type.

TCRdb shows the sequencer as Illumina HiSeq 1500. Using fastp trimming at Q25 and MiXCR clonotype assembly, TCRdb reanalyzed the public sequencing data and kept in-frame beta chains. For every CDR3 protein sequence, its rows merge into one entry that carries the most common genes and DNA. Counted in this sample were over 150,000 distinct CDR3 sequences; roughly a fifth of them appeared once. The top ten clonotypes cover around 3.1% of the sample. Comment on this clonotype: Its antigen target is currently unknown. Base qualities are not provided; no much larger clone lies one nucleotide away.

The receptor's source is a human donor in good health (CMV status not recorded). Some clones in this sample may be carry-over from other donors' samples. What was sequenced was PBMCs.

Here is the DNA: TGTGCCAGCAGCCGCCCCAAGGGGCAATTGAACACTGAAGCTTTCTTT. The resulting protein is CASSRPKGQLNTEAFF. This receptor chain uses TRBV5-4 and TRBJ1-1; 5 matching bases give a weak D call of TRBD1. CDR1 SGHNT and CDR2 YYREEE are derived from the germline V gene (reference sequence). The CDR3 runs 16 amino acids, cysteine and phenylalanine included. Only the CDR3 DNA stays, 48 bases, in frame from base 1. V loses 4 bases of germline sequence and J loses 0 bases, and the interval between the two ends is 16 bases.